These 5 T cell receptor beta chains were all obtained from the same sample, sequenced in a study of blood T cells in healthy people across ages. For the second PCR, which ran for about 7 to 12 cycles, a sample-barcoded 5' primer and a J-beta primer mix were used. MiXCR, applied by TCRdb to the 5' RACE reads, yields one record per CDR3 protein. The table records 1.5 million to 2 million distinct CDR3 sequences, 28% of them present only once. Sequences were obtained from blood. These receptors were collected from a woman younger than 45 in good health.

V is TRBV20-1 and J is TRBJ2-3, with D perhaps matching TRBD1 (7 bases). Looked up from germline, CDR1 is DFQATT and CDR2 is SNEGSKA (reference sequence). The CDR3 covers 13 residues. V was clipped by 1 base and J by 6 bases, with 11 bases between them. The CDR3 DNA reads TGCAGTGCTAGAGTATCAGGGGGGGATACGCAGTATTTT. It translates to CSARVSGGDTQYF.

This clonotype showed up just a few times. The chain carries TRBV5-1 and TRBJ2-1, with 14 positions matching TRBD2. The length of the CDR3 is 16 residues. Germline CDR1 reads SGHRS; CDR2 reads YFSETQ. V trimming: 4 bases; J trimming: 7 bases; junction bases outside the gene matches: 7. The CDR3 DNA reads TGCGCCAGCAGCCCCGGGACTAGCGGGGGTTTTAATGAGCAGTTCTTC. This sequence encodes CASSPGTSGGFNEQFF.

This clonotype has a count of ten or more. The CDR3 spells CASSPLLGRESSYEQYF. CDR3 DNA sequence: TGTGCCAGCAGCCCCCTCCTAGGACGGGAGAGCTCCTACGAGCAGTACTTC. The genes are TRBV6-2 or TRBV6-3 and TRBJ2-7, with TRBD2 as a possible D gene (6 bases). The CDR3 sequence is 17 residues long. V shed 6 bases and J shed 0 bases, with 21 bases lying between them. Germline CDR1 is MNHEY and CDR2 is SVGEGT.

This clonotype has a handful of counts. CDR3 DNA: TGCAGTGCTCCTCCTGAGGTTGGGTACACCGGGGAGCTGTTTTTT. Its translation: CSAPPEVGYTGELFF. The chain joins TRBV20-1 to TRBJ2-2; the D is unclear. Germline CDR1 is DFQATT and CDR2 is SNEGSKA (reference sequence). Trimming stripped 5 bases from V and 3 bases from J, with 16 bases between. CDR3 size: 15 residues.

In nucleotides, the CDR3 is TGTGCCAGTCGGGGACAGGGAGTAAATGGCTACACCTTC. Translated, it gives CASRGQGVNGYTF. The V gene is TRBV6-6, the J gene TRBJ1-2, with 9 positions matching TRBD1. Germline assignment: CDR1 MNHNY and CDR2 SVGAGI (reference sequence). The V gene end was trimmed by 9 bases and the J gene end by 6 bases; junction bases not matched to a gene: 8. There are 13 residues in the CDR3.